Listed below are T cell receptor beta chains from one sample, sequenced in a study of radiotherapy plus CTLA-4 blockade in lung cancer. Sequenced by immunoSEQ multiplex PCR; TCRdb stores in-frame clones only, minus some. The data show tens of thousands of clones, approximately 76% seen once. The sequences come from peripheral blood, collected from a patient treated with radiotherapy plus ipilimumab. Receptors originate from a human donor with non-small cell lung cancer who had stable disease on radiotherapy plus ipilimumab. Each CDR3 is given with its conserved first and last residue. Fields, in order: D gene, J gene, V gene, clone size, CDR3 protein, CDR3 DNA. D genes are given only for firm matches. Only part of the rows carry a size: once, few, many, or a class if the clone is expanded.

d_gene: .; j_gene: TRBJ2-2; v_gene: TRBV6-5; abundance: .; CDR3aa: CASSYSRANTGELFF; CDR3nt: TGTGCCAGCAGTTACTCCAGGGCGAACACCGGGGAGCTGTTTTTT
d_gene: TRBD1; j_gene: TRBJ1-1; v_gene: TRBV14; abundance: .; CDR3aa: CASSQADRGPTLKGDGEAFF; CDR3nt: TGTGCCAGCAGCCAAGCTGACAGGGGACCAACATTGAAGGGGGATGGTGAAGCTTTCTTT
d_gene: .; j_gene: TRBJ1-1; v_gene: TRBV7-9; abundance: .; CDR3aa: CASSPMGHPAEAFF; CDR3nt: TGTGCCAGCAGCCCGATGGGACACCCGGCTGAAGCTTTCTTT
d_gene: .; j_gene: TRBJ1-4; v_gene: TRBV5-4; abundance: once; CDR3aa: CASSEQGVEKLFF; CDR3nt: TGTGCCAGCAGCGAACAGGGCGTGGAAAAACTGTTTTTT
d_gene: .; j_gene: TRBJ2-3; v_gene: TRBV6-6; abundance: once; CDR3aa: CASSYVRTDTQYF; CDR3nt: TGTGCCAGCAGTTACGTTCGGACAGATACGCAGTATTTT
d_gene: TRBD2; j_gene: TRBJ2-1; v_gene: TRBV9; abundance: .; CDR3aa: CASSVARASGDYNEQFF; CDR3nt: TGTGCCAGCAGCGTAGCTAGGGCTAGCGGCGATTACAATGAGCAGTTCTTC
d_gene: TRBD2; j_gene: TRBJ2-1; v_gene: TRBV7-2; abundance: once; CDR3aa: CASSPGLAKNEQFF; CDR3nt: TGTGCCAGCAGCCCGGGACTAGCCAAAAATGAGCAGTTCTTC
d_gene: .; j_gene: TRBJ1-6; v_gene: TRBV6-5; abundance: .; CDR3aa: CASREGNYNSPLHF; CDR3nt: TGTGCCAGCAGGGAGGGAAATTATAATTCACCCCTCCACTTT
d_gene: .; j_gene: TRBJ1-5; v_gene: TRBV7-2; abundance: .; CDR3aa: CASSLAGVRNSNQPQHF; CDR3nt: TGTGCCAGCAGCTTAGCAGGCGTCCGTAATAGCAATCAGCCCCAGCATTTT
d_gene: .; j_gene: TRBJ1-5; v_gene: TRBV2; abundance: .; CDR3aa: CASSESNQPQHF; CDR3nt: TGTGCCAGCAGTGAGTCAAATCAGCCCCAGCATTTT
d_gene: TRBD1; j_gene: TRBJ1-2; v_gene: TRBV2; abundance: .; CDR3aa: CASSPDRDHGYTF; CDR3nt: TGTGCCAGCAGTCCGGACAGGGACCATGGCTACACCTTC
d_gene: .; j_gene: TRBJ1-1; v_gene: TRBV15; abundance: .; CDR3aa: CATSSRDTPNTEAFF; CDR3nt: TGTGCCACCAGCTCACGGGACACCCCGAACACTGAAGCTTTCTTT
d_gene: TRBD1; j_gene: TRBJ1-1; v_gene: TRBV9; abundance: .; CDR3aa: CASRGTGLDSEAFF; CDR3nt: TGTGCCAGCAGGGGGACAGGGTTGGATTCTGAAGCTTTCTTT
d_gene: TRBD1; j_gene: TRBJ2-2; v_gene: TRBV12-5; abundance: .; CDR3aa: CASGFGTGAGELFF; CDR3nt: TGTGCTAGTGGTTTTGGGACAGGGGCCGGGGAGCTGTTTTTT
d_gene: .; j_gene: TRBJ1-2; v_gene: TRBV5-4; abundance: .; CDR3aa: CASSLPGSARYTF; CDR3nt: TGTGCCAGCAGCCTACCTGGATCAGCTCGCTACACCTTC
d_gene: .; j_gene: TRBJ1-2; v_gene: TRBV28; abundance: once; CDR3aa: CASTVGGVQGYTF; CDR3nt: TGTGCCAGCACCGTTGGGGGTGTCCAGGGCTACACCTTC
d_gene: TRBD1; j_gene: TRBJ2-7; v_gene: TRBV6-5; abundance: .; CDR3aa: CASRPGTGDREYF; CDR3nt: TGTGCCAGCAGGCCCGGGACAGGGGACCGGGAGTACTTC
d_gene: TRBD1; j_gene: TRBJ2-6; v_gene: TRBV29-1; abundance: .; CDR3aa: CSVTGTGNSGANVLTF; CDR3nt: TGCAGCGTTACCGGGACAGGGAACTCTGGGGCCAACGTCCTGACTTTC
d_gene: .; j_gene: TRBJ2-2; v_gene: TRBV28; abundance: .; CDR3aa: CATGRGGGSTGELFF; CDR3nt: TGTGCCACAGGGAGAGGCGGGGGCAGCACCGGGGAGCTGTTTTTT